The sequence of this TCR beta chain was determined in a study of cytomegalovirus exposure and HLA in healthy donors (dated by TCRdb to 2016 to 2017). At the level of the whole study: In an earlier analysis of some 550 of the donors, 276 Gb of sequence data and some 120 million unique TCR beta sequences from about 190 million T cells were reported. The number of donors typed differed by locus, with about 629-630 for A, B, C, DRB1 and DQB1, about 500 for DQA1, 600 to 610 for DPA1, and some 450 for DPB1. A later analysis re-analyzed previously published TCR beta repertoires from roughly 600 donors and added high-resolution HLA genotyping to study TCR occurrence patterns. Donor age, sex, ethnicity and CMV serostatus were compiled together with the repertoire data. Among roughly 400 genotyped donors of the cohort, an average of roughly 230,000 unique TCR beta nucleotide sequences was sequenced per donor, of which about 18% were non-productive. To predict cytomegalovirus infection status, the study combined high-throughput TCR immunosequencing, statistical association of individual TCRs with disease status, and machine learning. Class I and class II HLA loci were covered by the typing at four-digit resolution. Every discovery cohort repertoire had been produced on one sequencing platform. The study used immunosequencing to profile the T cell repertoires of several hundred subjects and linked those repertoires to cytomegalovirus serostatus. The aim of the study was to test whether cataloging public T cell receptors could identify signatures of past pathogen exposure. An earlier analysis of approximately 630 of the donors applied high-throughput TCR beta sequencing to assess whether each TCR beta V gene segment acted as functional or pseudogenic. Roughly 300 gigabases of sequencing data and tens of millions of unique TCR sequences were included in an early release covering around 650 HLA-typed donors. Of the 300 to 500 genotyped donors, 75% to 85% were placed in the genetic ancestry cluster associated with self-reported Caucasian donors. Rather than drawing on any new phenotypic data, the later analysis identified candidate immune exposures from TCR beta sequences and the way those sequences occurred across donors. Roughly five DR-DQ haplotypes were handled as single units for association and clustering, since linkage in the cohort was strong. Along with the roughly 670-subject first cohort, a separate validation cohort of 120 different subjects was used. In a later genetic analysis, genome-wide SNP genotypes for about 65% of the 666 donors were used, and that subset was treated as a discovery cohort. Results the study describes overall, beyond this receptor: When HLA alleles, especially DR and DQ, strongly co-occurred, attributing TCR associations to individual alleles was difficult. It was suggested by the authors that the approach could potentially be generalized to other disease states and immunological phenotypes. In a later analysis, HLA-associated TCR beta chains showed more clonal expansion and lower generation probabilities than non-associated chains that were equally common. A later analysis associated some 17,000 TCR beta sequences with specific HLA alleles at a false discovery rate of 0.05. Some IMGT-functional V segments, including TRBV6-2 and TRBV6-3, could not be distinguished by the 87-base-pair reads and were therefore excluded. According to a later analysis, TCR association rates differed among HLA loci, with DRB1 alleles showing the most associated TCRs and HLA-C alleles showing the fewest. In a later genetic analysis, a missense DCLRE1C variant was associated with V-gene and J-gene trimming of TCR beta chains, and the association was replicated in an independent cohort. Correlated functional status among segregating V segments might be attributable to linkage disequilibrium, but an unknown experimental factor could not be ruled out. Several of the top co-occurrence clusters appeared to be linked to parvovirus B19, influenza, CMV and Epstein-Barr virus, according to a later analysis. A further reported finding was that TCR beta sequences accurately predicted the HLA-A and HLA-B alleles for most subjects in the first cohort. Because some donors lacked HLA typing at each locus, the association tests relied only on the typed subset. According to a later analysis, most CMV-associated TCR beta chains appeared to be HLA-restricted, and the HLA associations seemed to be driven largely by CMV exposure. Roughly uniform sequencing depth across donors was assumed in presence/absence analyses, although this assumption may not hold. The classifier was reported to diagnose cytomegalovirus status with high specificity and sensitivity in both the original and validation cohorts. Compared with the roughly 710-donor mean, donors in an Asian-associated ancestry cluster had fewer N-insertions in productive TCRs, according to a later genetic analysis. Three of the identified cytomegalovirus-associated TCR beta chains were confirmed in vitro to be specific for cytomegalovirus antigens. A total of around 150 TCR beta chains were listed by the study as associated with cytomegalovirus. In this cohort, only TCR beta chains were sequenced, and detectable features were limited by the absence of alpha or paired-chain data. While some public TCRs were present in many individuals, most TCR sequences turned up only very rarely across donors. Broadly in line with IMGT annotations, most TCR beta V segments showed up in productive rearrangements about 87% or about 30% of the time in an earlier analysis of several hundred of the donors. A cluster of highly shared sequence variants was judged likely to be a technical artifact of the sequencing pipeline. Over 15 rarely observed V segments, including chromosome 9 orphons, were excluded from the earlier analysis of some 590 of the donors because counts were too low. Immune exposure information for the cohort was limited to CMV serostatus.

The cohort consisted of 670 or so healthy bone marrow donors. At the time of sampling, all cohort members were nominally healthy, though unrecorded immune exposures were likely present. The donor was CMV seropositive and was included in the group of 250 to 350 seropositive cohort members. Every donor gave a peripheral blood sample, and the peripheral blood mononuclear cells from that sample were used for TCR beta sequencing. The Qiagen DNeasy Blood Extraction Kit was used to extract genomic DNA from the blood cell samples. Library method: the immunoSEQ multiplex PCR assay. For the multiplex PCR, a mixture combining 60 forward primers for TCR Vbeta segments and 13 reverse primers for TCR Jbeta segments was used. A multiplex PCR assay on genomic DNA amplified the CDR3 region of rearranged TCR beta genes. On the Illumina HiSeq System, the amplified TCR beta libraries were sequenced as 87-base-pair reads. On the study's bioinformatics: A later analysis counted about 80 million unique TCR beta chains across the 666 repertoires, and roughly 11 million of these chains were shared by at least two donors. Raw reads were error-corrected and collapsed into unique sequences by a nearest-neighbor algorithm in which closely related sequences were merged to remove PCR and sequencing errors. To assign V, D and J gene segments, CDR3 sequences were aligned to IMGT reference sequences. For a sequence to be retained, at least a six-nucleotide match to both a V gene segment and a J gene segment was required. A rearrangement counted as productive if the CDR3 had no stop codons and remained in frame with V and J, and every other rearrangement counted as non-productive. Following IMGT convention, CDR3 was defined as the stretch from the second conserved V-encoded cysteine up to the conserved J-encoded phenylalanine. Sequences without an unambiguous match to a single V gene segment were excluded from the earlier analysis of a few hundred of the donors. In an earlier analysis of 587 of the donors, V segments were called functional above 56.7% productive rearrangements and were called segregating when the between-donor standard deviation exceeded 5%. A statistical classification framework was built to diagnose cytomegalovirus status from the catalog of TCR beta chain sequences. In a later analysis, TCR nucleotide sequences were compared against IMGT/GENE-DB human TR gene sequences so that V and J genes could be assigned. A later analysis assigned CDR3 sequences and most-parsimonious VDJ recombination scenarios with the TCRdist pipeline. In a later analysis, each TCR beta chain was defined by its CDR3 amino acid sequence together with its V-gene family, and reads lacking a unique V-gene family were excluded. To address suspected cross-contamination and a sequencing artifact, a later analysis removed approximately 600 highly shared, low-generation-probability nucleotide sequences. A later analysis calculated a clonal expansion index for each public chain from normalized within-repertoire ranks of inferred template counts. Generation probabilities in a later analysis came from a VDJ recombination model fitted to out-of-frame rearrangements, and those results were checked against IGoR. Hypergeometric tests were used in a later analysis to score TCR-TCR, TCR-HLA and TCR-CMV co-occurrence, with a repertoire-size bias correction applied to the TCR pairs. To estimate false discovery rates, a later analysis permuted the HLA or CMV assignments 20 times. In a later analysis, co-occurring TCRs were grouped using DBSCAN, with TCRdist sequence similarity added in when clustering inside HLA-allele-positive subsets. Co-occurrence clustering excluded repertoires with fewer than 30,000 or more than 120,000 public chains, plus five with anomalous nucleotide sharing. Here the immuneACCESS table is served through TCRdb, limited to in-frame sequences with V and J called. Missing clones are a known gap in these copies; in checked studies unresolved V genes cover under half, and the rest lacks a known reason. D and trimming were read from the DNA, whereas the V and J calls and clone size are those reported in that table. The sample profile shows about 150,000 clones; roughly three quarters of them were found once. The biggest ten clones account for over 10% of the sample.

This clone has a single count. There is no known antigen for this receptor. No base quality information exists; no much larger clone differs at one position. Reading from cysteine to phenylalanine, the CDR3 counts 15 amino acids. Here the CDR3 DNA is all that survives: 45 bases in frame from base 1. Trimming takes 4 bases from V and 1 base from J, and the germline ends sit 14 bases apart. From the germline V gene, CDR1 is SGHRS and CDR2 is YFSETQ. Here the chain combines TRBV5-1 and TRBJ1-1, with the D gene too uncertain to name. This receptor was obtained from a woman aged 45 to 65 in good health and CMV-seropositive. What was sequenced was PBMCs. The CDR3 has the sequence CASSLGDIRNTEAFF. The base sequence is TGCGCCAGCAGCCTCGGTGACATCAGGAACACTGAAGCTTTCTTT. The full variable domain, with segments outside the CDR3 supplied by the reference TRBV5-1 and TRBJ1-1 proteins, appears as KAGVTQTPRYLIKTRGQQVTLSCSPISGHRSVSWYQQTPGQGLQFLFEYFSETQRNKGNFPGRFSGRQFSNSRSEMNVSTLELGDSALYLCASSLGDIRNTEAFFGQGTRLTVV.